This TCR beta chain was identified during a study of immunodeficiency (dated by TCRdb to about 2019). Background for the entire study: Repertoire analysis was performed to search for VDJ recombination defects and oligoclonality.

V loses 6 bases, J loses 6 bases, and the germline ends lie 6 bases apart. The germline V gene encodes CDR1 LGHDT and CDR2 YNNKEL (reference sequence). The CDR3 sequence holds 11 residues, the cysteine and phenylalanine included. The only DNA kept is the CDR3, 33 bases in frame from the first base. Genomic DNA was extracted using the QIAamp DNA Blood Mini Kit and was submitted for immunoSEQ repertoire analysis. Multiplex PCR was used to amplify CDR3 regions from a standard amount of genomic DNA template. The PCR products underwent sequencing on an Illumina platform. The original methods were these. Sequences were aligned to a reference, with V, D and J gene definitions taken from IMGT. To eliminate PCR and sequencing errors, a nearest-neighbor clustering algorithm combined closely related sequences. V, D and J usage in productive unique and total sequences was analyzed using ImmunoSEQ Analyzer tools and R version 3.6.1. In its TCRdb copy, this immuneACCESS table keeps in-frame sequences only and misses some clones. Where compared with another copy, unresolved V genes explain less than half of these, and the others have no known cause. That table is the source of V, J and clone size, and D and trimming were worked out from the DNA. The sample table records a few thousand clones; approximately 86% of these occur just once. Just under 20% of the sample rests with the top ten.

Note on this clone: Its recognized antigen is unknown. No base-level quality is on record; no much larger clone is a single base apart.

Patients had fewer naive CD4 and especially CD8 T cells, with expanded effector memory subpopulations. CD3+CD4+ T cells were sorted from fresh PBMCs before TCR sequencing. The investigation overall reported the following: Severe oligoclonality, judged by top-100 and total clonotype frequencies, was seen in patient CD8+ but not CD4+ T cells. V-J pairing and productive entropy in CD4+ T cells appeared similar in patients and controls. In entropy comparisons, n=3 (open circles) was shown for patients versus healthy controls, and a thymic development effect was only suggested as possible.

Source material: CD4+ T cells from blood. In this chain, TRBV3-1 (or the pseudogene TRBV3-2) is recombined with TRBJ2-1; a tentative D match to TRBD2 spans 6 bases. This receptor was obtained from a woman between 18 and 29 years old with POLD1 deficiency. The nucleotides are TGTGCCAGCAGGCGGGGCAATGAGCAGTTCTTC. Translated, this gives CASRRGNEQFF.